Listed below are T cell receptor beta chains from one sample, sequenced in a study of blood T cell repertoires in COVID-19. Profiling relied on immunoSEQ multiplex PCR, and the TCRdb table lists in-frame clones only, not all of them. The table includes about 180,000 clones, about 87% detected once. Material: peripheral blood. Source of these receptors: a woman aged 70-85 years with COVID-19, enrolled during active disease. CDR3s include the opening cysteine and the closing phenylalanine or tryptophan. Each record gives: CDR3 length, V gene, D gene, J gene, clone size, CDR3 protein, CDR3 DNA. A D gene is named only where the DNA matches it firmly. A clone size is listed for some rows: how often the clone was seen (once, few, many), or a class if it is expanded.

15	TRBV19	TRBD1	TRBJ2-4	.	CASGTGGLGKNIQYF	TGTGCCAGTGGGACAGGGGGCTTAGGCAAAAACATTCAGTACTTC
14	TRBV5-6	.	TRBJ1-1	.	CASSLGRWNTEAFF	TGTGCCAGCAGCTTGGGGAGGTGGAACACTGAAGCTTTCTTT
16	TRBV4-3	TRBD1	TRBJ2-7	.	CASSQDRGQGAYEQYF	TGCGCCAGCAGCCAAGACCGAGGACAGGGGGCCTACGAGCAGTACTTC
14	TRBV24-1	TRBD1	TRBJ1-2	.	CATSVGGGTYGYTF	TGTGCCACCAGTGTTGGAGGGGGCACCTATGGCTACACCTTC
11	TRBV28	.	TRBJ2-7	.	CASSLDWKKYF	TGTGCCAGCAGTTTAGACTGGAAGAAGTACTTC
13	TRBV28	.	TRBJ1-4	.	CASSLQTYEKLFF	TGTGCCAGCAGTCTCCAGACTTATGAAAAACTGTTTTTT
13	TRBV6-6	.	TRBJ1-2	.	CASSYQTDYGYTF	TGTGCCAGCAGCTACCAGACAGACTATGGCTACACCTTC
14	TRBV7-3	.	TRBJ2-7	.	CASSLRRDSYEQYF	TGTGCCAGCAGCCTAAGGCGGGATAGCTACGAGCAGTACTTC
15	TRBV11-2	TRBD2	TRBJ2-7	.	CASRKPGLANYEQYF	TGTGCCAGCCGTAAGCCGGGACTAGCGAATTACGAGCAGTACTTC
13	TRBV28	TRBD1	TRBJ1-2	.	CASRTTGGYGYTF	TGTGCCAGCAGAACGACAGGGGGCTATGGCTACACCTTC
14	TRBV7-9	.	TRBJ2-3	.	CASSLGDSIDTQYF	TGTGCCAGCAGCTTAGGTGACAGCATAGATACGCAGTATTTT
13	TRBV28	.	TRBJ2-3	.	CASSAFSTDTQYF	TGTGCCAGCAGTGCGTTCAGCACAGATACGCAGTATTTT
16	TRBV6-2/TRBV6-3	.	TRBJ2-1	.	CASSYPRAGWESEQFF	TGTGCCAGCAGTTACCCGAGGGCGGGATGGGAGAGTGAGCAGTTCTTC
17	TRBV19	.	TRBJ1-5	.	CASSPMTGAISNQPQHF	TGTGCCAGTAGTCCTATGACAGGCGCCATCAGCAATCAGCCCCAGCATTTT
15	TRBV7-2	TRBD1	TRBJ2-7	.	CASSKGQFDSYEQYF	TGTGCCAGCAGCAAGGGACAGTTCGACTCCTACGAGCAGTACTTC
13	TRBV19	TRBD1	TRBJ1-5	.	CASMGQYNQPQHF	TGTGCCAGTATGGGACAGTATAATCAGCCCCAGCATTTT
16	TRBV28	TRBD2	TRBJ2-7	.	CASSLGSGGGIYEQYF	TGTGCCAGCAGCCTAGGGTCGGGGGGTGGTATTTACGAGCAGTACTTC
14	TRBV11-2	.	TRBJ1-6	.	CASSLDRYNSPLHF	TGTGCCAGCAGCTTAGACCGCTATAATTCACCCCTCCACTTT
12	TRBV7-3	.	TRBJ2-2	.	CASSLGPGELFF	TGTGCCAGCAGCTTAGGGCCCGGGGAGCTGTTTTTT
14	TRBV7-9	TRBD1	TRBJ1-6	.	CASSPGQANSPLHF	TGTGCCAGCAGCCCGGGACAGGCTAATTCACCCCTCCACTTT
15	TRBV30	.	TRBJ1-5	.	CAWSFGGKSNQPQHF	TGTGCCTGGAGTTTTGGAGGGAAAAGCAATCAGCCCCAGCATTTT
14	TRBV7-6	TRBD1	TRBJ2-1	.	CASSLAGTDNEQFF	TGTGCCAGCAGCTTAGCCGGGACAGACAATGAGCAGTTCTTC
14	TRBV6-5	.	TRBJ2-2	.	CASTPTGNTGELFF	TGTGCCAGCACCCCCACAGGGAACACCGGGGAGCTGTTTTTT
13	TRBV7-9	.	TRBJ1-1	.	CASSLGANTEAFF	TGTGCCAGCAGCTTAGGGGCGAACACTGAAGCTTTCTTT
13	TRBV29-1	TRBD2	TRBJ2-5	.	CSVAILGGKTQYF	TGCAGCGTTGCTATCTTGGGGGGGAAGACCCAGTACTTC
15	TRBV10-2	.	TRBJ1-5	.	CASSEKKGRAQPQHF	TGCGCCAGCAGTGAGAAGAAGGGGAGGGCTCAGCCCCAGCATTTT
15	TRBV7-2	.	TRBJ1-6	.	CASSLGSVEYSPLHF	TGTGCCAGCAGCTTAGGGTCAGTGGAGTATTCACCCCTCCACTTT
16	TRBV28	.	TRBJ1-3	.	CASSLPFGGQGNTIYF	TGTGCCAGCAGTCTACCCTTCGGGGGGCAGGGAAACACCATATATTTT
15	TRBV5-6	TRBD1	TRBJ1-2	.	CASSLVWTGGYGYTF	TGTGCCAGCAGCTTGGTATGGACAGGGGGTTATGGCTACACCTTC
15	TRBV4-2	TRBD2	TRBJ2-7	.	CASSLTAGSSYEQYF	TGTGCCAGCAGCCTTACAGCGGGGAGCTCCTACGAGCAGTACTTC
11	TRBV7-9	.	TRBJ1-2	.	CASSFLSGYTF	TGTGCCAGCAGCTTTTTGAGTGGCTACACCTTC
13	TRBV2	.	TRBJ1-5	.	CAPGHPENQPQHF	TGTGCCCCTGGCCATCCGGAGAATCAGCCCCAGCATTTT
12	TRBV30	.	TRBJ2-2	.	CAWITGTGELFF	TGTGCCTGGATAACAGGAACCGGGGAGCTGTTTTTT
15	TRBV5-6	.	TRBJ1-1	few	CASSPGQSMNTEAFF	TGTGCCAGCAGCCCAGGACAGTCCATGAACACTGAAGCTTTCTTT
15	TRBV11-3	.	TRBJ1-6	.	CASSLSGSYNSPLHF	TGTGCCAGCAGCTTAAGTGGCAGCTATAATTCACCCCTCCACTTT
17	TRBV3-1/TRBV3-2	TRBD1	TRBJ1-1	once	CASSQGWTGVRNTEAFF	TGTGCCAGCAGCCAAGGCTGGACAGGGGTTCGTAACACTGAAGCTTTCTTT
15	TRBV25-1	.	TRBJ1-6	.	CASSDKTGPNSPLHF	TGTGCCAGCAGTGACAAGACGGGTCCTAATTCACCCCTCCACTTT
16	TRBV6-2/TRBV6-3	.	TRBJ1-2	few	CASRPLGGRLNYGYTF	TGTGCCAGCAGACCTCTGGGGGGACGGCTAAACTATGGCTACACCTTC
16	TRBV7-9	.	TRBJ1-5	few	CASSLGAPGFNQPQHF	TGTGCCAGCAGCTTAGGGGCCCCAGGGTTCAATCAGCCCCAGCATTTT
13	TRBV12-3/TRBV12-4	.	TRBJ1-2	.	CASSAPGGGGYTF	TGTGCCAGCAGCGCACCCGGGGGGGGTGGCTACACCTTC
17	TRBV7-2	TRBD1	TRBJ1-1	.	CASSQNPGGRRNTEAFF	TGTGCCAGCAGCCAAAACCCAGGGGGAAGGAGGAACACTGAAGCTTTCTTT